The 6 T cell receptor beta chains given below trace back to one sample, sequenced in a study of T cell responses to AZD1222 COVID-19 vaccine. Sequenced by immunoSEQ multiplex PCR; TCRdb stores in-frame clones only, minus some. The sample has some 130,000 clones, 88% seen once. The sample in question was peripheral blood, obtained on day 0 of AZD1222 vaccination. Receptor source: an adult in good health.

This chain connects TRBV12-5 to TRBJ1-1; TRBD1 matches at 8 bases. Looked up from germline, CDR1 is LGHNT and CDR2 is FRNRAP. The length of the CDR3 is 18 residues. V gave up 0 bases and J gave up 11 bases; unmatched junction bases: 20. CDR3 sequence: CASGLVLGTGPPEVGAFF. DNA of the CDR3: TGTGCTAGTGGTTTGGTACTCGGGACAGGCCCCCCGGAGGTAGGCGCTTTCTTT.

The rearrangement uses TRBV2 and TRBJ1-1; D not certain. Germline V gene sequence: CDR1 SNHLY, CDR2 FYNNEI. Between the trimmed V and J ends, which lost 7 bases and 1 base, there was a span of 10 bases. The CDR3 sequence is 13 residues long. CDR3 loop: CASIRTANTEAFF. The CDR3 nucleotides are TGTGCCAGCATTCGGACGGCGAACACTGAAGCTTTCTTT.

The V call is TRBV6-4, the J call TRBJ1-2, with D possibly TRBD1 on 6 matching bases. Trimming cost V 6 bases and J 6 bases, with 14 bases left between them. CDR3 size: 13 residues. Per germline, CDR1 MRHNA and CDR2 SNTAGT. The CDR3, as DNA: TGTGCCAGCAGCGCTGGGGGGGCGGATGGCTACACCTTC. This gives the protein CASSAGGADGYTF.

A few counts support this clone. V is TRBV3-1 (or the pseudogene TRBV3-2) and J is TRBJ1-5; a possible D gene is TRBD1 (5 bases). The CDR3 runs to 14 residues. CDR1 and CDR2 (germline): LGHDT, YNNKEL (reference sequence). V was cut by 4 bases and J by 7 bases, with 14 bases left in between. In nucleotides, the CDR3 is TGTGCCAGCAGCCCGCGGTTCGGGGCCCAGCCCCAGCATTTT. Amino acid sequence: CASSPRFGAQPQHF.

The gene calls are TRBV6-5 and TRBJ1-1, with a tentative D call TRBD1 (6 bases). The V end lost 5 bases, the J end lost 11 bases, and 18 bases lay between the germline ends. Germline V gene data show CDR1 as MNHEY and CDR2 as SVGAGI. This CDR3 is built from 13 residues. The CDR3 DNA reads TGTGCCAGCAGTCAATCTGGACAGTGGGTTGCTTTCTTT. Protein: CASSQSGQWVAFF.

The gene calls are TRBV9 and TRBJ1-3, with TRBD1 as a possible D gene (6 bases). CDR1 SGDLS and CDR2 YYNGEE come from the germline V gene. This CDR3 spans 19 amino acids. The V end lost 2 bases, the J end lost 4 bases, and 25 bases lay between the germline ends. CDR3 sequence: CASSVLSGAASPGGNTIYF. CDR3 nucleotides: TGTGCCAGCAGCGTGCTATCAGGGGCCGCTTCCCCAGGAGGAAACACCATATATTTT.